Shown below are 18 T cell receptor beta chains from a single sample sequenced in a study of Ad26.COV2.S vaccination and SARS-CoV-2 variants. TCRdb's copy holds only in-frame clones and misses some; the assay was immunoSEQ multiplex PCR. The sample has around 370,000 clones, about 91% seen once. The sample here was peripheral blood, taken after recovery from COVID-19. The source is a human donor who had recovered from COVID-19.

The chain links TRBV25-1 to TRBJ2-7, with D possibly being TRBD2 (5 bases). Trimming removed 6 bases at V and 4 bases at J, with 16 bases between. Germline loops: CDR1 MGHDK, CDR2 SYGVNS. The CDR3 loop spans 14 amino acids. CDR3 DNA sequence: TGTGCCAGCAGCGTCGGGGTCCTCGGGTACGAGCAGTACTTC. This encodes CASSVGVLGYEQYF.

This rearrangement joins TRBV27 to TRBJ1-2, with TRBD1 matching over 7 bases. V was clipped by 4 bases and J by 4 bases; unmatched bases: 12. Germline CDR1 is MNHEY and CDR2 is SMNVEV (reference sequence). The CDR3 runs 16 residues. CDR3 coding DNA: TGTGCCAGCAGTTCTCCTTCAGGGGGGGACGCCTATGGCTACACCTTC. This sequence encodes CASSSPSGGDAYGYTF.

Written as DNA, the CDR3 is TGTGCCAGCAGTTACTCTAGGCTAGCGACCCACAATGAGCAGTTCTTC. Translated: CASSYSRLATHNEQFF. V and J are TRBV6-2 or TRBV6-3 and TRBJ2-1; perhaps TRBD2 as D (6 bases). Germline V gene sequence: CDR1 MNHEY, CDR2 SVGEGT. Trimming removed 0 bases from V and 5 bases from J, with 14 bases in between. The CDR3 consists of 16 residues.

The rearrangement uses TRBV19 and TRBJ2-3, with 11 bases lining up with TRBD2. The CDR3 covers 16 residues. V gave up 6 bases and J gave up 4 bases; unmatched junction bases: 9. From germline, CDR1 is LNHDA and CDR2 SQIVND (reference sequence). The CDR3 DNA sequence: TGTGCCAGTAGCCCTTTAGCGGGGGGGCCCCCAGATACGCAGTATTTT. It codes for CASSPLAGGPPDTQYF.

This clone came up once. The genes are TRBV7-9 and TRBJ1-2; a weak D match, TRBD1 (5 bases). The CDR3 loop spans 12 amino acids. Germline V gene lookup returns CDR1 SEHNR and CDR2 FQNEAQ (reference sequence). V lost 10 bases and J 5 bases, leaving 14 bases between the germline ends. The CDR3 is CATGGTGYGYTF. CDR3 nucleotide sequence: TGTGCCACCGGGGGAACTGGGTATGGCTACACCTTC.

The chain recombines TRBV25-1 with TRBJ2-2; D remains unclear. There are 11 residues in the CDR3. CDR1 and CDR2 (germline): MGHDK, SYGVNS. V shed 3 bases and J shed 6 bases, with 2 bases lying between them. CDR3 nucleotide sequence: TGTGCCAGCAGTGAGGCCGGGGAGCTGTTTTTT. It specifies CASSEAGELFF.

The chain recombines TRBV6-5 with TRBJ1-3, with D unclear. V lost 6 bases to trimming and J lost 2 bases, with 14 bases between them. CDR3 length: 15 residues. Germline lookup yields CDR1 MNHEY and CDR2 SVGAGI. This CDR3 reads CASSLGLPTGNTIYF. The CDR3, as DNA: TGTGCCAGCAGCCTCGGACTGCCGACTGGAAACACCATATATTTT.

CDR3 loop: CASGPGTEAFF. DNA of the CDR3: TGTGCTAGTGGTCCGGGGACTGAAGCTTTCTTT. The chain combines TRBV12-5 with TRBJ1-1, with D unclear. Trimming removed 5 bases from V and 5 bases from J, with 6 bases in between. The length of the CDR3 is 11 residues. Germline lookup yields CDR1 LGHNT and CDR2 FRNRAP.

V is TRBV14 and J is TRBJ1-2; D remains unclear. V dropped 0 bases and J dropped 5 bases, with 7 bases sitting between them. The CDR3 sequence is 13 residues long. Germline loops: CDR1 SGHDN, CDR2 FVKESK. The CDR3 DNA follows: TGTGCCAGCAGCCAAGATTTGGCTTATGGCTACACCTTC. It codes for CASSQDLAYGYTF.

This clone has only a few counts. This rearrangement joins TRBV10-3 to TRBJ1-6; possibly TRBD1 for D (6 bases). V was shortened by 7 bases and J by 4 bases, with 17 bases between the two germline ends. Per the germline V gene, CDR1 is ENHRY and CDR2 is SYGVKD. This CDR3 is 16 amino acids long. CDR3 sequence reads: CAIKRGGGAYNSPLHF. In DNA form, the CDR3 reads TGTGCCATCAAGAGGGGGGGAGGGGCTTATAATTCACCCCTCCACTTT.

The chain recombines TRBV7-9 with TRBJ1-1, with D uncertain. V lost 4 bases, J lost 2 bases, and 11 bases lay in between. This CDR3 comprises 14 residues. Looked up from germline, CDR1 is SEHNR and CDR2 is FQNEAQ (reference sequence). CDR3 sequence: CASSSYLDNTEAFF. The CDR3, as DNA: TGTGCCAGCAGCTCCTATTTGGACAACACTGAAGCTTTCTTT. The full variable domain, its missing parts supplied by reference TRBV7-9 and TRBJ1-1, is DTGVSQNPRHKITKRGQNVTFRCDPISEHNRLYWYRQTLGQGPEFLTYFQNEAQLEKSRLLSDRFSAERPKGSFSTLEIQRTEQGDSAMYLCASSSYLDNTEAFFGQGTRLTVV.

V usage is TRBV4-3 and J usage is TRBJ1-2; D might be TRBD1 (5 bases). There are 13 residues in the CDR3. V lost 2 bases, J lost 5 bases, and 9 bases lay in between. Germline CDR1 LGHNA, CDR2 YSLEER. The CDR3, as DNA: TGCGCCAGCAGCCAATTGGGGCAGTATGGCTACACCTTC. Translation: CASSQLGQYGYTF.

V is TRBV19 and J is TRBJ2-7, with a possible D match to TRBD2 (6 bases). This CDR3 has 15 residues. Trimming removed 6 bases from V and 5 bases from J, with 20 bases in between. The V gene's germline CDR1 is LNHDA and CDR2 SQIVND (reference sequence). For the CDR3, the DNA is TGTGCCAGTAGGCCCGGGACTCGGCTGACTCACGAGCAGTACTTC. Translating gives CASRPGTRLTHEQYF. Combining the CDR3 with reference TRBV19 and TRBJ2-7 gives the whole variable domain DGGITQSPKYLFRKEGQNVTLSCEQNLNHDAMYWYRQDPGQGLRLIYYSQIVNDFQKGDIAEGYSVSREKKESFPLTVTSAQKNPTAFYLCASRPGTRLTHEQYFGPGTRLTVT.

This chain joins TRBV5-1 and TRBJ1-2; D might be TRBD1 (5 bases). Per germline, CDR1 SGHRS and CDR2 YFSETQ. The CDR3 is made up of 13 amino acids. Trimming took off 1 base at V and 7 bases at J, with 11 bases between the two ends. DNA of the CDR3: TGCGCCAGCAGCTTGAAAGGGGTAGGTGGCTACACCTTC. It codes for CASSLKGVGGYTF.

The table lists this clone with a count of one. The V call is TRBV12-3 or TRBV12-4, the J call TRBJ2-3; D perhaps matches TRBD1 (5 bases). V was pared by 6 bases and J by 6 bases, with 13 bases between. This CDR3 contains 13 residues. The CDR3 nucleotides are TGTGCCAGCAGACATAGGGGAACGGATACGCAGTATTTT. It translates to CASRHRGTDTQYF.

The V and J genes are TRBV6-2 or TRBV6-3 and TRBJ2-7; D remains unclear. The CDR3 consists of 15 residues. Per germline, CDR1 MNHEY and CDR2 SVGEGT. V lost 4 bases, J lost 3 bases, and 16 bases lay in between. The CDR3 coding sequence is TGTGCCAGCAGTTCCCCCGGACGGACGAACTACGAGCAGTACTTC. It codes for CASSSPGRTNYEQYF.

This sequence joins TRBV5-4 and TRBJ2-4; perhaps TRBD2 as D (7 bases). The CDR3 length is 16 residues. Germline CDR1 SGHNT, CDR2 YYREEE (reference sequence). With 4 bases removed from V and 0 bases from J, the gap between germline ends came to 14 bases. This chain's CDR3 is CASSASGGGAKNIQYF. In DNA form, the CDR3 reads TGTGCCAGCAGCGCTAGCGGAGGGGGAGCCAAAAACATTCAGTACTTC.

The gene calls are TRBV2 and TRBJ1-5, with 7 bases aligning to TRBD1. This CDR3 is built from 15 residues. V lost 4 bases and J lost 0; bases outside the gene matches: 3. The germline V gene has CDR1 SNHLY and CDR2 FYNNEI. CDR3 in amino acids: CASSGGQYSNQPQHF. Here the CDR3 DNA reads TGTGCCAGCAGTGGGGGACAGTATAGCAATCAGCCCCAGCATTTT.